This T cell receptor beta chain was captured by sequencing in a study of early stage breast cancer tumors. Study-wide results and caveats: Functional markers like CD4, CD8 and FOXP3 were missed in bulk sequencing.

This table comes from immunoSEQ multiplex PCR, and its TCRdb copy is limited to in-frame clones, with some not included. The sample lists more than 65,000 clones; 65% to 85% were seen once. Turning to this clone: No antigen is known for it.

The sequenced sample consisted of blood. The source of this sequence is a middle-aged person with breast cancer.

CDR3 loop: CASSSAGKGYEQYF. The CDR3 nucleotides read TGTGCCAGCAGCTCGGCAGGGAAGGGGTACGAGCAGTACTTC. This chain connects TRBV11-2 to TRBJ2-7; a weak D match, TRBD1 (5 bases). This CDR3 spans 14 amino acids. The V end was cut by 4 bases, the J end by 4 bases, with 14 bases between. Germline assignment: CDR1 SGHAT and CDR2 FQNNGV.